A selection of T cell receptor beta chains follows, all from one sample in a study of T cells in narcolepsy. Sequencing used immunoSEQ multiplex PCR; TCRdb keeps in-frame clones, though not all of them. This sample has under 35,000 clones; about nine tenths occur once, and the top ten carry more than 0.95%. The source material was CD45RA- memory CD4+ T cells from PBMCs. These receptors were obtained from a human donor with narcolepsy. The CDR3 runs from the conserved cysteine through the conserved F or W. A D gene is named only where the DNA matches it firmly. Clone size is not always given. Where it is, it says once, few, many or a class for expanded clones.

d_call j_call v_call clone_size cdr3_aa cdr3_nt
. TRBJ2-7 TRBV5-1 . CASMSDSYEQYF TGCGCCAGCATGTCGGATTCCTACGAGCAGTACTTC
. TRBJ2-3 TRBV15 . CATSRGVGNTQYF TGTGCCACCAGCAGAGGGGTTGGGAATACGCAGTATTTT
. TRBJ1-1 TRBV11-1 . CASSTRLNTEAFF TGTGCCAGCAGCACCAGGTTGAACACTGAAGCTTTCTTT
. TRBJ1-1 TRBV27 . CASSPWRGVEGAEAFF TGTGCCAGCAGCCCCTGGCGGGGGGTGGAAGGCGCTGAAGCTTTCTTT
. TRBJ2-7 TRBV5-1 once CASSLEWGTDYEQYF TGCGCCAGCAGCTTGGAATGGGGGACGGACTACGAGCAGTACTTC
. TRBJ2-7 TRBV11-2 . CASSPRGSYEQYF TGTGCCAGCAGCCCAAGGGGGTCCTACGAGCAGTACTTC
. TRBJ2-1 TRBV5-1 . CASSLSTYGEQFF TGCGCCAGCAGCTTGAGCACCTACGGTGAGCAGTTCTTC
TRBD1 TRBJ2-1 TRBV28 . CASRKQGILGKQFF TGTGCCAGCAGAAAACAGGGGATATTGGGTAAGCAGTTCTTC
. TRBJ1-4 TRBV28 . CASSSLGQINEKLFF TGTGCCAGCAGTTCGTTAGGACAGATTAATGAAAAACTGTTTTTT
TRBD2 TRBJ2-3 TRBV30 . CAWTPGGAPLLTDTQYF TGTGCCTGGACCCCCGGGGGGGCCCCCCTGCTCACAGATACGCAGTATTTT
. TRBJ2-6 TRBV9 . CASSVEGAGANVLTF TGTGCCAGCAGCGTAGAAGGGGCTGGGGCCAACGTCCTGACTTTC
. TRBJ2-3 TRBV6-5 . CASRTGRLDTQYF TGTGCCAGCAGGACAGGGAGGCTAGATACGCAGTATTTT
. TRBJ2-5 TRBV5-4 . CASSGVTAGRGQETQYF TGTGCCAGCAGCGGGGTGACAGCGGGAAGGGGGCAAGAGACCCAGTACTTC
. TRBJ2-3 TRBV6-5 . CASSYSARWTQYF TGTGCCAGCAGTTACTCGGCTAGATGGACGCAGTATTTT
. TRBJ2-7 TRBV21-1 . CASSNRDGSYEQYF TGTGCCAGCAGCAACAGGGACGGCTCCTACGAGCAGTACTTC
. TRBJ1-4 TRBV28 . CASSPRTLPTRLFF TGTGCCAGCAGCCCTAGGACCCTCCCCACCCGGCTGTTTTTT
. TRBJ1-1 TRBV5-5 . CASRPVIGNTEAFF TGTGCCAGCAGGCCTGTTATCGGGAACACTGAAGCTTTCTTT
. TRBJ1-1 TRBV6-6 . CASSYWNTEAFF TGTGCCAGCAGTTACTGGAACACTGAAGCTTTCTTT
TRBD1 TRBJ2-4 TRBV7-6 few CASSLGGGQGNIQYF TGTGCCAGCAGCTTAGGGGGGGGACAGGGGAACATTCAGTACTTC
. TRBJ1-6 TRBV6-5 . CATGFGVGINSPLHF TGTGCCACGGGGTTTGGGGTGGGGATAAATTCACCCCTCCACTTT
. TRBJ1-3 TRBV7-9 . CASTIHAGNTIYF TGTGCCAGCACAATCCATGCAGGAAACACCATATATTTT
TRBD1 TRBJ2-2 TRBV10-3 . CAINPATGNANTGELFF TGTGCCATCAACCCCGCGACAGGGAACGCGAACACCGGGGAGCTGTTTTTT
TRBD1 TRBJ1-2 TRBV18 . CASSLSRDSFYTF TGTGCCAGCTCACTATCCCGGGACAGCTTCTACACCTTC
. TRBJ2-3 TRBV7-2 . CASSFAHTDTQYF TGTGCCAGCAGCTTTGCGCACACAGATACGCAGTATTTT